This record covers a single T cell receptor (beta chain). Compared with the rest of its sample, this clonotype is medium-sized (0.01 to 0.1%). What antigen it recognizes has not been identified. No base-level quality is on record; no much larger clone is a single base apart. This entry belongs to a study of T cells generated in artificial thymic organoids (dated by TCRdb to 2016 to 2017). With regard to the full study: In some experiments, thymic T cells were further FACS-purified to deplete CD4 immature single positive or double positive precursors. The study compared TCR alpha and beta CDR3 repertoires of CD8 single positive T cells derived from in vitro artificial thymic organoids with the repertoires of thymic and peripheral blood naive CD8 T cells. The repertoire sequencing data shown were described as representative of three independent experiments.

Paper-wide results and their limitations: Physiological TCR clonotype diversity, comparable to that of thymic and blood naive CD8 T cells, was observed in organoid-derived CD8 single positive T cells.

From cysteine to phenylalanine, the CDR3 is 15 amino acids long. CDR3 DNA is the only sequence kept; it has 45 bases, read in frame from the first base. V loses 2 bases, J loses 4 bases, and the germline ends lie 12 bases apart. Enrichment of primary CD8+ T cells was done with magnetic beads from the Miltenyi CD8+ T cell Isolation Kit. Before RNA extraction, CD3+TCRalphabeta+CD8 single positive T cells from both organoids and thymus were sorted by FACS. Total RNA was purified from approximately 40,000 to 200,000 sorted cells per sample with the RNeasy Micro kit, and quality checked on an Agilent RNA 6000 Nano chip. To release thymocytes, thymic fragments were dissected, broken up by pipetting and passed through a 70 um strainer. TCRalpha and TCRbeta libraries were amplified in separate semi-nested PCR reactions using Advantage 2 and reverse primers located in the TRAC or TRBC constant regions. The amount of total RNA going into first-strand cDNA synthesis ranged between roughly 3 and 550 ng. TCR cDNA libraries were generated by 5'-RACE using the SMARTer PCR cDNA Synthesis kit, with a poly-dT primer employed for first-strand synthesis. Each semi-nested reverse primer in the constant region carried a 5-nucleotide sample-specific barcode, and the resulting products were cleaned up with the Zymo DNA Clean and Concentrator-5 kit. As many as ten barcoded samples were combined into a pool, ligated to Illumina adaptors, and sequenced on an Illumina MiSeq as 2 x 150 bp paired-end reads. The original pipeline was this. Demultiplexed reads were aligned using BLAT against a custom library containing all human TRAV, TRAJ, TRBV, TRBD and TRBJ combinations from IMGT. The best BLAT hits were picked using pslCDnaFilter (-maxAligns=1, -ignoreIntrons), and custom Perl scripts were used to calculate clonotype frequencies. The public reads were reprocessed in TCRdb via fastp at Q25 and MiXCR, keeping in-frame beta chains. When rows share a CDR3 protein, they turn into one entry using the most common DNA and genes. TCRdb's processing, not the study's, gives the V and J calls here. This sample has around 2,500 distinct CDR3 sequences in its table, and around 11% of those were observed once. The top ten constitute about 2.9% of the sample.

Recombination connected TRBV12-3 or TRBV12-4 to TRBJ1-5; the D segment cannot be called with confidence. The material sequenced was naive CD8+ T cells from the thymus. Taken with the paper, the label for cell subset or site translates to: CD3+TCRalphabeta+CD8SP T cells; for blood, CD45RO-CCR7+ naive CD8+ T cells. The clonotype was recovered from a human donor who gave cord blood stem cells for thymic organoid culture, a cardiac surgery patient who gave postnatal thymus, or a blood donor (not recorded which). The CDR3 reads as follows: CASSLRTTLNQPQHF. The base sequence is TGTGCCAGCAGTTTAAGGACGACTCTTAATCAGCCCCAGCATTTT.